A selection of T cell receptor beta chains follows, all from one sample in a study of blood T cell repertoires in COVID-19. TCRdb keeps only in-frame clones here, not all; method: immunoSEQ multiplex PCR. The table shows around 240,000 clones, with about 85% occurring only once. The sample was peripheral blood. The receptors shown here come from a man aged 40-49 years with acute or convalescent COVID-19. Each CDR3 is given with its conserved first and last residue. D genes are given only for firm matches. Size tells how often a clone was seen (once, few, many) or the class of an expanded clone, and some rows leave it out.

TRBD2 TRBJ2-3 TRBV28 once CASNPTRAGATDTQYF TGTGCCAGCAATCCGACTCGAGCGGGGGCCACAGATACGCAGTATTTT
. TRBJ2-5 TRBV9 . CASSKTDRMDVTQYF TGTGCCAGCAGCAAGACCGACAGGATGGACGTGACCCAGTACTTC
. TRBJ1-6 TRBV3-1/TRBV3-2 . CASSQDPTGHYNSPLHF TGTGCCAGCAGCCAAGATCCAACAGGGCACTATAATTCACCCCTCCACTTT
TRBD1 TRBJ1-1 TRBV7-2 few CASSNRQGTEAFF TGTGCCAGCAGCAACCGACAGGGCACTGAAGCTTTCTTT
. TRBJ2-7 TRBV21-1 . CASSMMQRDTVPYEQYF TGTGCCAGCAGCATGATGCAGCGGGACACAGTACCCTACGAGCAGTACTTC
. TRBJ1-1 TRBV18 . CASSPVPAEAFF TGTGCCAGCTCACCAGTTCCCGCTGAAGCTTTCTTT
TRBD2 TRBJ2-3 TRBV5-1 . CASSLARTSGEVMDTQYF TGCGCCAGCAGCTTAGCCCGGACTAGCGGGGAAGTGATGGATACGCAGTATTTT
. TRBJ2-5 TRBV5-1 . CASSLVDSVGTQYF TGCGCCAGCAGCTTGGTGGACTCCGTGGGGACCCAGTACTTC
. TRBJ2-1 TRBV5-1 . CASGGVIGSYNEQFF TGCGCCAGCGGCGGGGTTATCGGATCCTACAATGAGCAGTTCTTC
TRBD1 TRBJ1-6 TRBV5-1 . CASSSQGAESPLHF TGCGCCAGCAGCTCACAGGGGGCAGAATCACCCCTCCACTTT
. TRBJ2-5 TRBV2 many CASIEGGETQYF TGTGCCAGCATTGAGGGGGGAGAGACCCAGTACTTC
. TRBJ2-2 TRBV18 . CASSPSRGTNTGELFF TGTGCCAGCTCACCATCGAGAGGGACGAACACCGGGGAGCTGTTTTTT